What follows are 20 T cell receptor beta chains derived from one specimen sequenced in a study of CD8+ T cells in alopecia areata. Following RNA extraction, reverse transcription yielded cDNA that acted as the sequencing template. TCRdb's copy holds only in-frame clones and misses some; the assay was immunoSEQ multiplex PCR. This table holds approximately 30,000 clones, 55% found once. The source material was NKG2D-high CD8+ T cells sorted from blood. Every receptor here comes from a human donor with alopecia areata.

The CDR3 nucleotides read TGTGCCAGTAGTTCCCGTTCTAATGAGGACTTTTATGTCAATGAGCAGTTCTTC. It translates to CASSSRSNEDFYVNEQFF. The V call is TRBV19, the J call TRBJ2-1, with D maybe TRBD2 (5 bases). V was trimmed by 5 bases and J by 6 bases, leaving 26 bases between them. Germline CDR1 LNHDA, CDR2 SQIVND (reference sequence). The CDR3 has 18 residues.

A single count supports this clone. The genes are TRBV6-4 and TRBJ1-2, with D uncertain. V was pared by 10 bases and J by 0 bases, with 6 bases between. The CDR3 is 11 amino acids. From germline, CDR1 is MRHNA and CDR2 SNTAGT. The CDR3 protein is CATRTNYGYTF. As DNA, the CDR3 is TGTGCCACCAGGACTAACTATGGCTACACCTTC.

The chain's CDR3 is CASSSGGMDSYEQYF. CDR3 bases: TGTGCCAGCAGCTCCGGGGGGATGGACTCCTACGAGCAGTACTTC. The chain employs TRBV6-6 and TRBJ2-7, with 7 nucleotides matching TRBD2. Germline V CDR1 and CDR2: MNHNY, SVGAGI (reference sequence). This CDR3 is built from 15 residues. The J segment lost 0 bases and the V segment lost 6 bases, leaving 8 bases of the junction unmatched.

The V call is TRBV11-2, the J call TRBJ2-1; D may correspond to TRBD1 or TRBD2 (5 bases each). CDR1 is SGHAT, CDR2 FQNNGV, per germline. The CDR3 spans 10 residues. V dropped 5 bases and J dropped 14 bases, with 10 bases sitting between them. The CDR3 region is CASSGDPKFF. The CDR3 coding sequence is TGTGCCAGCAGCGGGGACCCCAAGTTCTTC.

The rearrangement links TRBV7-2 to TRBJ2-3; D gene uncertain. Trimming removed 2 bases at V and 9 bases at J, with 21 bases between. The CDR3 contains 16 residues. Looked up from germline, CDR1 is SGHTA and CDR2 is FQGNSA. The CDR3 sequence is CASSLYWQDPQGTQYF. The CDR3 DNA reads TGTGCCAGCAGCTTATACTGGCAGGACCCACAAGGCACGCAGTATTTT.

The V gene is TRBV7-3, the J gene TRBJ1-6; 9 bases line up with TRBD1. J gave up 8 bases and V 6 bases, and 5 bases lay outside the gene matches. The germline V gene encodes CDR1 SGHTA and CDR2 FQGTGA. CDR3 length equals 14 residues. CDR3 nucleotide sequence: TGTGCCAGCAGTTTGGGACAGGGTCATTCACCCCTCCACTTT. Protein sequence: CASSLGQGHSPLHF.

This clone was seen a handful of times. The chain recombines TRBV7-2 with TRBJ2-7, with D unclear. In germline, CDR1 is SGHTA, CDR2 FQGNSA. The V and J ends lost 5 bases and 2 bases respectively, with 7 bases between them. The CDR3 spans 12 residues. The CDR3 sequence: CASSGIPYEQYF. CDR3 sequence (DNA): TGTGCCAGCAGCGGGATCCCCTACGAGCAGTACTTC.

The CDR3 sequence: CSVAPTYNEQFF. The DNA for the CDR3 is TGCAGCGTGGCACCTACCTACAATGAGCAGTTCTTC. V gene TRBV29-1 combines with J gene TRBJ2-1; D unresolved. The CDR3 loop spans 12 amino acids. Between the trimmed V and J ends, which lost 6 bases and 2 bases, there was a span of 8 bases. From germline, CDR1 is SQVTM and CDR2 ANQGSEA.

This clone has ten or more counts. The genes are TRBV9 and TRBJ2-1; the match to TRBD1 covers 8 bases. Germline-derived CDR1 and CDR2 are SGDLS and YYNGEE. CDR3 size: 15 residues. Trimming cost V 0 bases and J 9 bases; bases outside gene matches: 8. The CDR3, as DNA: TGTGCCAGCAGCGTAGGCGAGACCACAGGGGGTGAGCAGTTCTTC. This sequence encodes CASSVGETTGGEQFF. Filled out from reference TRBV9 and TRBJ2-1, the complete variable domain reads DSGVTQTPKHLITATGQRVTLRCSPRSGDLSVYWYQQSLDQGLQFLIQYYNGEERAKGNILERFSAQQFPDLHSELNLSSLELGDSALYFCASSVGETTGGEQFFGPGTRLTVL.

The V and J genes are TRBV6-4 and TRBJ2-3; 12 nucleotides line up with TRBD2. The CDR3 runs to 15 residues. V trimming: 6 bases; J trimming: 4 bases; junction bases outside the gene matches: 5. The germline gives CDR1 MRHNA, CDR2 SNTAGT. The CDR3 region has the DNA TGTGCCAGCAGGCCGACTAGCGGGAGCCCAGATACGCAGTATTTT. Residues: CASRPTSGSPDTQYF.

The chain uses TRBV5-6 and TRBJ2-1; 9 nucleotides line up with TRBD1. Germline CDR1 reads SGHDT; CDR2 reads YYEEEE. The CDR3 extends over 16 amino acids. The V gene end was trimmed by 0 bases and the J gene end by 6 bases; junction bases not matched to a gene: 7. CDR3 sequence reads: CASSLAWDRVGNEQFF. The CDR3 DNA reads TGTGCCAGCAGCTTGGCATGGGACAGGGTCGGCAATGAGCAGTTCTTC.

As concerns this clone: The sample has other DNA sequences that encode this CDR3 too. The chain has TRBV5-1 and TRBJ1-5; D perhaps matches TRBD1 (5 bases). Trimming cost V 0 bases and J 7 bases, with 14 bases left between them. CDR1 and CDR2 from the germline V gene are SGHRS and YFSETQ. The CDR3 extends over 15 amino acids. In DNA, the CDR3 is TGCGCCAGCAGCTTGGAGGCAGGGTCCGGACAGCCCCAGCATTTT. Protein product: CASSLEAGSGQPQHF. The full variable domain, its missing parts supplied by reference TRBV5-1 and TRBJ1-5, is KAGVTQTPRYLIKTRGQQVTLSCSPISGHRSVSWYQQTPGQGLQFLFEYFSETQRNKGNFPGRFSGRQFSNSRSEMNVSTLELGDSALYLCASSLEAGSGQPQHFGDGTRLSIL.

The chain joins TRBV29-1 to TRBJ1-4; D perhaps matches TRBD1 (5 bases). The CDR3 sequence is 13 residues long. Trimming left V 6 bases short and J 4 bases short, with 12 bases between. In germline, CDR1 is SQVTM, CDR2 ANQGSEA. The CDR3 DNA sequence: TGCAGCGTGCCGGGACTGAATAATGAAAAACTGTTTTTT. Protein sequence: CSVPGLNNEKLFF.

The chain employs TRBV29-1 and TRBJ1-1; D perhaps matches TRBD1 (5 bases). CDR1 and CDR2 (germline): SQVTM, ANQGSEA. The germline V and J ends were trimmed by 0 bases and 7 bases, with 15 bases remaining between them. The CDR3 loop spans 14 amino acids. CDR3 protein: CSVEDPRDRDEAFF. CDR3 sequence (DNA): TGCAGCGTTGAAGACCCCAGGGATCGTGATGAAGCTTTCTTT.

The chain couples TRBV4-3 to TRBJ1-1; D is ambiguous. The CDR3 loop spans 14 amino acids. V lost 4 bases, J lost 2 bases, and 11 bases lay in between. CDR1 and CDR2 (germline): LGHNA, YSLEER. The CDR3 bases are TGCGCCAGCAGCCTAGGACTGGAAAACACTGAAGCTTTCTTT. It encodes CASSLGLENTEAFF.

The J gene is TRBJ2-1, the V gene TRBV5-1; no definite D call. This CDR3 contains 15 residues. The V gene's germline CDR1 is SGHRS and CDR2 YFSETQ. V was shortened by 0 bases and J by 2 bases, with 9 bases between the two germline ends. This CDR3 is CASSLVTETYNEQFF. CDR3 nucleotide sequence: TGCGCCAGCAGCTTGGTGACGGAGACCTACAATGAGCAGTTCTTC.

V gene TRBV6-5 combines with J gene TRBJ2-5; D not certain. Per the germline V gene, CDR1 is MNHEY and CDR2 is SVGAGI. Trimming stripped 5 bases from V and 2 bases from J, with 9 bases between. The CDR3 has 13 residues. CDR3: CASSRGPQETQYF. As DNA, the CDR3 is TGTGCCAGCAGTAGAGGTCCGCAAGAGACCCAGTACTTC.

This chain connects TRBV4-3 to TRBJ2-7, with a weak D call TRBD2 (5 bases). In germline, CDR1 is LGHNA, CDR2 YSLEER. The length of the CDR3 is 16 residues. V lost 0 bases to trimming and J lost 3 bases, with 15 bases between them. CDR3 sequence (DNA): TGCGCCAGCAGCCAAGATCGTTCGGGGATTGTCTACGAGCAGTACTTC. Residues: CASSQDRSGIVYEQYF.

This clone appeared a few times. This sequence joins TRBV7-9 and TRBJ1-2, with 8 bases that match TRBD1. Per germline, CDR1 SEHNR and CDR2 FQNEAQ (reference sequence). The CDR3 contains 15 residues. After removal of 4 bases from V and 8 bases from J, the junction contained 12 bases not matched to a gene. CDR3 bases: TGTGCCAGCAGCTCCCCCCGCAGGGGGCGTGTGGGCTACACCTTC. It yields the protein CASSSPRRGRVGYTF.

This chain connects TRBV15 to TRBJ2-5; unclear D gene. In germline, CDR1 is LNHNV, CDR2 YYDKDF (reference sequence). V was cut by 1 base and J by 3 bases, with 12 bases left in between. CDR3 length: 15 amino acids. The CDR3 nucleotides read TGTGCCACCAGCAGAGGGGCCAGGCCCGAAGAGACCCAGTACTTC. It specifies CATSRGARPEETQYF.